A selection of T cell receptor beta chains follows, all from one sample in a study of T cells expressing NK-cell markers. From its re-call of the 5' RACE reads, TCRdb lists each CDR3 protein once, without DNA. The table for this sample gives a few hundred thousand distinct CDR3 sequences. The sample comprised blood T cells: a sorted CD56 or NKG2C T cell subset, CD4+ or CD8+ T cells, or bulk PBMC T cells (not recorded which). The origin of the receptors is a man aged 18 to 29 in good health. Each CDR3 is given with its conserved first and last residue.

j_call v_call cdr3_aa
TRBJ1-6 TRBV12-3/TRBV12-4 CASTTSRGPNSPLHF
TRBJ2-3 TRBV20-1 CSAPGGASGTTDTQYF
TRBJ2-1 TRBV29-1 CSAGDAPNEQFF
TRBJ1-5 TRBV6-1 CASSEAGPNQPQHF
TRBJ2-7 TRBV9 CASSPRGTSRHEQYF
TRBJ2-3 TRBV7-6 CASSYTGADTQYF
TRBJ2-1 TRBV18 CASSPQSDEQFF
TRBJ2-5 TRBV12-3/TRBV12-4 CASSLKQPFETQYF
TRBJ2-3 TRBV12-3/TRBV12-4 CASSFGLAIGGTSTDTQYF
TRBJ1-1 TRBV19 CASSQGPSLKAFF
TRBJ2-1 TRBV5-1 CASQMSSGIYNEQFF
TRBJ1-1 TRBV6-2/TRBV6-3 CAVRLRVNTEAFF
TRBJ2-5 TRBV5-5 CASSLGLAGLETQYF
TRBJ2-1 TRBV7-2 CASSPVWGGDNEQFF
TRBJ2-3 TRBV12-3/TRBV12-4 CASSLWGQADTQYF
TRBJ1-4 TRBV30 CACLGTGDEKLFF
TRBJ1-2 TRBV12-3/TRBV12-4 CASSTTDRGLDGYTF
TRBJ2-5 TRBV20-1 CIPGGGQETQYF
TRBJ1-1 TRBV2 CASSPRPRTGDTEAFF
TRBJ1-1 TRBV4-1 CASSQPGDFDEAFF
TRBJ2-1 TRBV4-3 CASSRLAGRHNEQFF
TRBJ2-5 TRBV7-3 CASSPHLGAETQYF
TRBJ2-1 TRBV2 CASRASGLYNEQFF
TRBJ2-1 TRBV18 CASSLPRELNEQFF
TRBJ1-5 TRBV6-1 CASTSGTVTQPQHF
TRBJ2-3 TRBV6-5 CASSYERDEGAQYF
TRBJ1-1 TRBV12-3/TRBV12-4 CASSLRHSGTRTEAFF
TRBJ2-2 TRBV10-3 CAISRDRNTGELFF
TRBJ1-1 TRBV7-3 CASSWDGGTEAFF
TRBJ1-1 TRBV11-3 CASSRVAGPTQTEAFF
TRBJ1-4 TRBV12-3/TRBV12-4 CASSFFGTGNEKLFF
TRBJ1-2 TRBV20-1 CSANSPSDRAAYGYTF
TRBJ2-1 TRBV5-1 CASSALGSGGYNEQFF
TRBJ2-2 TRBV12-3/TRBV12-4 CASSPAGTPNTGELFF
TRBJ1-6 TRBV6-1 CASSELGRVSALHF
TRBJ1-5 TRBV10-1 CASTPLRENSNQPQHF
TRBJ2-3 TRBV5-1 CASRVVGTDTQYF
TRBJ1-1 TRBV7-9 CASSPGANTEAFF